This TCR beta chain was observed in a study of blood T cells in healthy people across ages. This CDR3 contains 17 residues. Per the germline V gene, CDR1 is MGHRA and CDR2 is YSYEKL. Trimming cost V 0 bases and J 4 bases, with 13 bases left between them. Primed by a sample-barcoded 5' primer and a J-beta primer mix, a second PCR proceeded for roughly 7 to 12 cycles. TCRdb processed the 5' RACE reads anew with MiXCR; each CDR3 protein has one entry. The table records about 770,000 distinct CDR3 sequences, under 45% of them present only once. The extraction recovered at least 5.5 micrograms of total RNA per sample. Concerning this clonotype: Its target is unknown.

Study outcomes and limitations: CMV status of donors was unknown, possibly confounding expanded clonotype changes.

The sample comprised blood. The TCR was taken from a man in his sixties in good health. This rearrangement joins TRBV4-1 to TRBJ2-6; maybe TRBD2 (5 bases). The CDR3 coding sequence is TGCGCCAGCAGCCAAGACGGGGTTAGTAGGGGGGCCAACGTCCTGACTTTC. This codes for CASSQDGVSRGANVLTF.